Listed here are 22 T cell receptor beta chains from one sample, sequenced in a study of blood T cells in healthy people across ages. With a J-beta primer mix and a sample-barcoded 5' primer, a second PCR ran about 7 to 11 cycles. One entry per CDR3 protein, called by TCRdb with MiXCR from the 5' RACE reads. Of about 1.5 million distinct CDR3 sequences listed, roughly 40% are singletons. The material sequenced was blood. The receptors shown here come from a woman younger than 30 in good health.

The chain combines TRBV7-3 with TRBJ2-7; 7 bases map to TRBD1. Near its end, the DNA agrees better with TRBJ2-5, so the J call may be wrong. Germline values: CDR1 SGHTA, CDR2 FQGTGA. This CDR3 is built from 17 residues. The CDR3 here is CASSLTGDRAISETQYF. The CDR3 DNA reads as TGTGCCAGCAGCTTAACGGGCGACAGGGCTATTTCAGAGACCCAGTACTTC.

The chain has TRBV29-1 and TRBJ2-5; D not resolved. V shed 4 bases and J shed 5 bases, with 5 bases lying between them. The CDR3 runs 10 residues. CDR1 is SQVTM and CDR2 is ANQGSEA in the germline V gene. CDR3 residues: CSVVKETQYF. CDR3 in DNA: TGCAGCGTTGTAAAGGAGACCCAGTACTTC.

This clonotype was detected a few times. This chain links TRBV12-3 or TRBV12-4 with TRBJ1-5; D remains ambiguous. This CDR3 contains 14 residues. Trimming took off 1 base at V and 7 bases at J, with 11 bases between the two ends. The CDR3, as DNA: TGTGCCAGCAGTTTAGGTCTGGGTGGCCAGCCCCAGCATTTT. This encodes CASSLGLGGQPQHF.

The rearrangement links TRBV27 to TRBJ1-2, with 7 bases that match TRBD1. Trimming removed 7 bases from V and 4 bases from J; junction bases left unmatched: 9. CDR1 is MNHEY and CDR2 is SMNVEV in the germline V gene (reference sequence). The CDR3 consists of 14 residues. For the CDR3, the DNA is TGTGCCAGCATCAACAGGGGAACCCTCTATGGCTACACCTTC. Protein: CASINRGTLYGYTF.

The sample holds a few counts of this clonotype. The chain links TRBV5-1 to TRBJ2-6; the match to TRBD1 covers 7 bases. Germline V gene lookup returns CDR1 SGHRS and CDR2 YFSETQ. The CDR3 is made up of 16 amino acids. Germline trimming cut 0 bases from V and 4 bases from J; bases unmatched to any gene: 4. The CDR3 region has the DNA TGCGCCAGCAGCTTGGACGGGACAGCAGGGGCCAACGTCCTGACTTTC. Its protein product is CASSLDGTAGANVLTF.

This chain uses TRBV7-2 with TRBJ1-4; no reliable D call. Germline CDR1 and CDR2: SGHTA and FQGNSA. V was shortened by 3 bases and J by 8 bases, with 13 bases between the two germline ends. The CDR3 has 14 amino acids. The CDR3 nucleotides are TGTGCCAGCAGCTTCCCGGGCTGGAACGAAAAACTGTTTTTT. Residues: CASSFPGWNEKLFF.

This clonotype was seen only once. This CDR3 reads CASSWGGNNNNEQYF. CDR3 nucleotides: TGTGCCAGCAGTTGGGGGGGCAACAACAACAATGAGCAGTACTTC. The chain has TRBV7-3 and TRBJ2-1; D may be TRBD2 (7 bases). The tail of the sequence fits TRBJ2-7 better, so the J call may be wrong. This CDR3 comprises 15 residues. Germline CDR1 and CDR2: SGHTA and FQGTGA.

The rearrangement joins TRBV28 to TRBJ2-5; TRBD1 is a possible D gene (6 bases). The V end lost 6 bases, the J end lost 5 bases, and 16 bases lay between the germline ends. This CDR3 is 14 amino acids long. CDR1 is MDHEN and CDR2 is SYDVKM in the germline V gene. DNA of the CDR3: TGTGCCAGCAGCACTGACAGGCGGTTGGAGACCCAGTACTTC. Protein sequence: CASSTDRRLETQYF.

A remark on this clonotype: This clone may be a read error of a much larger clone one base away. V usage is TRBV6-5 and J usage is TRBJ2-6; D remains ambiguous. This CDR3 region has 15 residues. In germline, CDR1 is MNHEY, CDR2 SVGAGI. CDR3: CAGSYSGSGANVLTF. The CDR3 DNA follows: TGTGCCGGCAGTTACTCGGGCTCTGGGGCCAACGTCCTGACTTTC.

The V and J genes are TRBV11-2 and TRBJ2-5, with D perhaps TRBD2 (6 bases). From germline, CDR1 is SGHAT and CDR2 FQNNGV. CDR3 size: 14 residues. V was cut by 5 bases and J by 2 bases, with 12 bases left in between. The CDR3 nucleotides read TGTGCCAGCAGCCCATGGCGGGGTCAAGAGACCCAGTACTTC. Translated: CASSPWRGQETQYF.

This clonotype was picked up many times. The chain links TRBV3-1 to TRBJ2-7; D may correspond to TRBD1 or TRBD2 (6 bases each). Per germline, CDR1 LGHDT and CDR2 YNNKEL (reference sequence). The V gene lost 0 bases and the J gene lost 5 bases, with 14 bases spanning the gap. The CDR3 contains 15 residues. CDR3 DNA: TGTGCCAGCAGCCAAGATGCCGTGGGGGGCCACGAGCAGTACTTC. Its translation is CASSQDAVGGHEQYF.

The chain couples TRBV12-3 or TRBV12-4 to TRBJ2-1; the match to TRBD2 covers 9 bases. CDR3 length equals 16 residues. V gave up 0 bases and J gave up 6 bases; unmatched junction bases: 6. The CDR3 spells CASSLASGSKSNEQFF. The DNA of the CDR3 is TGTGCCAGCAGTTTAGCTAGCGGGAGCAAGTCCAATGAGCAGTTCTTC.

This clonotype was picked up a small number of times. The chain couples TRBV7-6 to TRBJ2-1; D might be TRBD2 (6 bases). The CDR3 is 14 amino acids. Germline V gene sequence: CDR1 SGHVS, CDR2 FNYEAQ. Trimming took off 5 bases at V and 6 bases at J, with 14 bases between the two ends. In nucleotides, the CDR3 is TGTGCCAGCAGCACTCAGACGGGGGTCAATGAGCAGTTCTTC. This gives the protein CASSTQTGVNEQFF.

This chain uses TRBV7-2 with TRBJ2-3; 13 bases are a match to TRBD2. CDR1 is SGHTA, CDR2 FQGNSA, per germline. CDR3 length: 19 amino acids. The V gene end was trimmed by 4 bases and the J gene end by 0 bases; junction bases not matched to a gene: 10. The DNA for the CDR3 is TGTGCCAGCAGCTGGGCGTGGACTAGCGGGGGTCGGAGCACAGATACGCAGTATTTT. Protein: CASSWAWTSGGRSTDTQYF.

This chain links TRBV18 with TRBJ2-1; 7 bases fit TRBD1. CDR1 KGHSH and CDR2 LQKENI come from the germline V gene. J gave up 9 bases and V 1 base, and 9 bases lay outside the gene matches. The CDR3 is 15 residues long. The CDR3 here is CASSPQQGSFGEQFF. In nucleotides, the CDR3 is TGTGCCAGCTCACCACAACAGGGGTCATTTGGTGAGCAGTTCTTC.

The V call is TRBV24-1, the J call TRBJ2-3, with 7 nucleotides matching TRBD2. The CDR3 spans 14 residues. CDR1 and CDR2 (germline): KGHDR, SFDVKD. V shed 5 bases and J 5 bases; nucleotides not matched to a gene: 6. CDR3 residues: CATSGSGTVDTQYF. The CDR3 nucleotides are TGTGCCACCAGTGGGAGCGGGACGGTAGATACGCAGTATTTT.

The J gene is TRBJ1-2, the V gene TRBV29-1; 10 positions agree with TRBD1. The J segment lost 7 bases and the V segment lost 7 bases, leaving 6 bases of the junction unmatched. CDR1 is SQVTM and CDR2 is ANQGSEA in the germline V gene. The CDR3 sequence is 12 residues long. The CDR3: CSAQGQGTGYTF. For the CDR3, the DNA is TGCAGCGCCCAGGGACAGGGGACTGGCTACACCTTC.

This clonotype was detected only a few times. The chain is built from TRBV5-1 and TRBJ1-4; D remains ambiguous. Germline V gives CDR1 SGHRS, CDR2 YFSETQ. The CDR3 totals 16 residues. Trimming removed 0 bases at V and 2 bases at J, with 11 bases between. Here the CDR3 reads CASSLEARTTNEKLFF. The CDR3 nucleotides are TGCGCCAGCAGCTTGGAGGCGAGGACCACTAATGAAAAACTGTTTTTT.

This clonotype was detected only a few times. The chain has TRBV20-1 and TRBJ2-1, with TRBD2 matching over 13 bases. Germline V CDR1 and CDR2: DFQATT, SNEGSKA (reference sequence). V was clipped by 3 bases and J by 10 bases; unmatched bases: 9. The CDR3 is 15 amino acids. DNA of the CDR3: TGCAGTGCTAGTCCGACTAGCGGGGGGCTAGCCGAGCAGTTCTTC. Amino acids: CSASPTSGGLAEQFF.

This chain connects TRBV7-9 to TRBJ2-7; 10 nucleotides match TRBD1. Germline V CDR1 and CDR2: SEHNR, FQNEAQ (reference sequence). The CDR3 totals 15 residues. Unmatched junction bases numbered 8, after V lost 5 bases and J lost 4 bases. The CDR3: CASSDRGPLSYEQYF. The CDR3 DNA follows: TGTGCCAGCAGCGACAGGGGGCCCCTGAGTTACGAGCAGTACTTC.

This clonotype was recorded many times. The chain couples TRBV6-6 to TRBJ1-4, with D perhaps TRBD1 (6 bases). The V gene lost 6 bases and the J gene lost 7 bases, with 21 bases spanning the gap. The length of the CDR3 is 16 residues. Germline loops: CDR1 MNHNY, CDR2 SVGAGI (reference sequence). Here the CDR3 reads CASSPSTGLISEKLFF. Written as DNA, the CDR3 is TGTGCCAGCAGCCCGTCAACAGGGTTAATTAGTGAAAAACTGTTTTTT.

This clonotype has a handful of counts. This chain joins TRBV29-1 and TRBJ2-7; TRBD1 matches 8 bases. Germline V lookup: CDR1 SQVTM, CDR2 ANQGSEA. The CDR3 has 14 amino acids. With 6 bases clipped from V and 4 bases from J, the junction kept 11 bases outside the gene matches. CDR3 sequence reads: CSVMGTGSSYEQYF. The CDR3 nucleotides read TGCAGCGTCATGGGGACAGGCAGCTCGTACGAGCAGTACTTC.